This T cell receptor beta chain was retrieved from a study of beta chain features in type 1 diabetes. Regarding the study as a whole: Fewer junction insertions and more nucleotide deletions appeared in type 1 diabetes patients. Type 1 diabetes patients had TCRB CDR3s that were shorter (moderately but significantly so) in all four CD4+ subsets. Patients showed naive, central memory and Treg TCRB repertoires that appeared more similar than those of healthy donors.

V lost 6 bases to trimming and J lost 7 bases, with 16 bases between them. Germline V gene lookup returns CDR1 MDHEN and CDR2 SYDVKM. The CDR3 runs to 14 residues. Averaging roughly 120 mL, one heparinised blood draw was given by each donor. All of the sorted populations showed purity greater than 95%. Isolated RNA was reverse transcribed in full, so expressed TCRB transcripts were sequenced. Assay: immunoSEQ multiplex PCR; the TCRdb copy retains only in-frame clones and omits some. Of about 68,000 clones in the sample, nearly 50% are singletons; the top ten hold 0.55% to 0.8%. Remarks on this clone: Its specificity is not known.

The chain combines TRBV28 with TRBJ2-1; weak D call: TRBD2 (7 bases). The TCR sequence derives from a man aged 25 to 40 with type 1 diabetes. The sample taken for sequencing was central memory CD4+ T cells from blood. In DNA form, the CDR3 reads TGTGCCAGCAGCCAAGGGGGGGGGTGGAATGAGCAGTTCTTC. As protein: CASSQGGGWNEQFF.